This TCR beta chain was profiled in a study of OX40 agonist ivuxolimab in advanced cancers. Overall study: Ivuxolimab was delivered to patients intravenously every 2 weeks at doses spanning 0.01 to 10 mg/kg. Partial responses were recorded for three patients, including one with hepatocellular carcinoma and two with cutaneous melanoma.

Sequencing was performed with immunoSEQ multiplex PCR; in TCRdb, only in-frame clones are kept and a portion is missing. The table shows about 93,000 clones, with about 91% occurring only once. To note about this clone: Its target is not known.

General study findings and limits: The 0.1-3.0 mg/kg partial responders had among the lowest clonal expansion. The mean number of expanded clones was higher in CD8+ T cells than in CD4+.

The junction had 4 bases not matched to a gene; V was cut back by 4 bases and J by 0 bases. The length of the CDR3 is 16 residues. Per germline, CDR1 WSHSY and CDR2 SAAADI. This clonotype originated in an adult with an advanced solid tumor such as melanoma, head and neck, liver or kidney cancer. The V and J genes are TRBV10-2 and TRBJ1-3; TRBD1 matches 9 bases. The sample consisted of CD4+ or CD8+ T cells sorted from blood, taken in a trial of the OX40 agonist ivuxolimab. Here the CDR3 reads CASSGWTGASGNTIYF. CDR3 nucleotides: TGCGCCAGCAGTGGGTGGACAGGGGCCTCTGGAAACACCATATATTTT.